These T cell receptor beta chains were read from a single sample in a study of T cell repertoires in cytomegalovirus infection. One entry per CDR3 protein, called by TCRdb with MiXCR from the reads. In the table there are about 200,000 distinct CDR3 sequences, 8% to 10% of which are singletons. The sequenced sample was PBMCs. The source of these receptors is a human donor in good health (CMV status not recorded). Some clones in this sample may be carry-over from other donors' samples. Both conserved end residues are part of each CDR3. The D gene is left open where the match is weak. Clone size is shown for a subset of rows, as once, few, many or a class of expanded clone.

TRBJ2-2 | TRBV6-1 | few | - | TGTGCCAGCAGTGCTGCGGTTGAGACCGGGGAGCTGTTTTTT | CASSAAVETGELFF
TRBJ2-6 | TRBV2 | - | - | TGTGCCAGCAGCGAGACAAGCTCTGGGGCCAACGTCCTGACTTTC | CASSETSSGANVLTF
TRBJ2-7 | TRBV7-9 | many | - | TGTGCCAGCAGCTTATTCCGAGAGCGGAAATACGAGCAGTACTTC | CASSLFRERKYEQYF
TRBJ2-7 | TRBV7-2 | many | - | TGTGCCAGCAGCTTTTGGCAGGGACCCTACGAGCAGTACTTC | CASSFWQGPYEQYF
TRBJ1-1 | TRBV7-9 | many | TRBD1 | TGTGCCAGCAGCGCCAATACAGGGGGCGGGACTGAAGCTTTCTTT | CASSANTGGGTEAFF
TRBJ1-5 | TRBV7-2 | many | - | TGTGCCAGCAGCTTATCGGCAGGTAGCAATCAGCCCCAGCATTTT | CASSLSAGSNQPQHF
TRBJ2-7 | TRBV12-3/TRBV12-4 | many | - | TGTGCCAGCAGTTTATCGCTGGAGCAGTACTTC | CASSLSLEQYF
TRBJ1-5 | TRBV7-8 | medium-sized | TRBD1 | TGTGCCAGCAGCTTTAACCGGGACAGGGGTCAGCCCCAGCATTTT | CASSFNRDRGQPQHF
TRBJ2-1 | TRBV20-1 | - | TRBD2 | TGCAGTGCTAGAAATCCGCGCGGGAGGAGTGATGAGCAGTTCTTC | CSARNPRGRSDEQFF
TRBJ2-3 | TRBV20-1 | few | TRBD1 | TGCAGTGCTACGGTACTAAAGGGGGCGCAGACAGATACGCAGTATTTT | CSATVLKGAQTDTQYF
TRBJ2-7 | TRBV2 | few | - | TGTGCCAGCAGTGGCGGAGTGGGTGGCGAGCAGTACTTC | CASSGGVGGEQYF
TRBJ2-5 | TRBV6-1 | many | - | TGTGCCAGCTATCAGGGGCGAACTACAGAGACCCAGTACTTC | CASYQGRTTETQYF
TRBJ2-4 | TRBV5-6 | many | - | TGTGCCAGCAGCTTAAAACCGAAAGGGGACATTCAGTACTTC | CASSLKPKGDIQYF
TRBJ2-1 | TRBV29-1 | few | - | TGCAGCGCTAGTATGAAAGGTGGGACTTACAATGAGCAGTTCTTC | CSASMKGGTYNEQFF
TRBJ2-7 | TRBV25-1 | few | - | TGTGCCAGCAGTGCGGGGTTCCCCTACGAGCAGTACTTC | CASSAGFPYEQYF
TRBJ1-2 | TRBV5-6 | - | - | TGTGCCAGCAGCGAACCAACAGGGAAGGTGGGTTACACCTTC | CASSEPTGKVGYTF
TRBJ2-1 | TRBV6-2/TRBV6-3 | many | - | TGTGCCAGCAGTTACTCCCCCCCGGCAGGGATCTACAATGAGCAGTTCTTC | CASSYSPPAGIYNEQFF
TRBJ2-3 | TRBV7-2 | many | - | TGTGCCAGCAGCTTACTCAGCTCTGTCGGAGTTACGCAGTATTTT | CASSLLSSVGVTQYF
TRBJ1-3 | TRBV11-2 | few | - | TGTGCCAGCAGCTTAGACCTCACCATTGGGCGGGACACCATATATTTT | CASSLDLTIGRDTIYF
TRBJ1-2 | TRBV19 | few | - | TGTGCCAGTAGGCAACCGGGACTTCATGGCTACACCTTC | CASRQPGLHGYTF
TRBJ2-2 | TRBV5-1 | many | TRBD1 | TGCGCCAGCAGCTTGTTGGCACAGGGGGCATCAAGCGGGGAGCTGTTTTTT | CASSLLAQGASSGELFF
TRBJ2-7 | TRBV29-1 | many | TRBD1 | TGCAGCGGGGGTGACAGGGGCGAGCAGTACTTC | CSGGDRGEQYF
TRBJ2-1 | TRBV7-9 | - | - | TGTGCCAGCAGCTTAGGAGACGGACCCTACAATGAGCAGTTCTTC | CASSLGDGPYNEQFF
TRBJ2-5 | TRBV5-5 | - | TRBD1 | TGTGCCAGCAGCTTGGCCGGACAGGGCGCACAAACCCAGTACTTC | CASSLAGQGAQTQYF
TRBJ1-1 | TRBV6-2/TRBV6-3 | many | - | TGTGCCAGCAGCCGCTCTAGGACAGTGAACACTGAAGCTTTCTTT | CASSRSRTVNTEAFF
TRBJ2-2 | TRBV28 | - | - | TGTGCCAGCACCCCCTCCGGGGAGCTGTTTTTT | CASTPSGELFF
TRBJ2-7 | TRBV29-1 | - | - | TGCAGCGTTAACTCAGGGACCACGGGCGAGCAGTACTTC | CSVNSGTTGEQYF
TRBJ2-3 | TRBV7-3 | many | - | TGTGCCAGCAGCTTAGGAGTTGGGGCCCCCACAGATACGCAGTATTTT | CASSLGVGAPTDTQYF
TRBJ2-1 | TRBV20-1 | many | - | TGCAGTGCTAGAGATCCCCTCTTCCGGGGTTTCAATGAGCAGTTCTTC | CSARDPLFRGFNEQFF
TRBJ2-4 | TRBV7-2 | many | - | TGTGCCAGCAGCTTAGGACAGGACATTCAGTACTTC | CASSLGQDIQYF
TRBJ2-2 | TRBV20-1 | - | TRBD1 | TGCAGTGCTAGGTCACAGGGGGCTCGGTACACCGGGGAGCTGTTTTTT | CSARSQGARYTGELFF
TRBJ2-7 | TRBV15 | few | TRBD1 | TGTGCCACCAGCAGAGAGAGACAGGGGGCCTCCTACGAGCAGTACTTC | CATSRERQGASYEQYF
TRBJ2-1 | TRBV4-1 | few | - | TGCGCCAGCAGCCAGGGGTCCCCGAATGAGCAGTTCTTC | CASSQGSPNEQFF
TRBJ1-2 | TRBV20-1 | many | - | TGCAGTGACTCGGTCAGACTTACCCGTGGCTACACCTTC | CSDSVRLTRGYTF